The 25 T cell receptor beta chains given below trace back to one sample, sequenced in a study of blood T cell repertoires in COVID-19. Using immunoSEQ multiplex PCR, the repertoire was profiled, and TCRdb retains in-frame clones only, with some absent. There are over 150,000 clones in the sample; 83% occur only once, and 9% to 13% lies in the top ten. Input material: peripheral blood. Receptors were obtained from a woman aged 55 to 70 with COVID-19, enrolled during active disease.

The chain combines TRBV15 with TRBJ1-1, with D unclear. The CDR3 loop spans 13 amino acids. Looked up from germline, CDR1 is LNHNV and CDR2 is YYDKDF (reference sequence). V lost 7 bases, J lost 0 bases, and 9 bases lay in between. The CDR3 spells CATNQVLNTEAFF. The CDR3 nucleotides are TGTGCCACCAACCAGGTCCTGAACACTGAAGCTTTCTTT.

Concerning this clone: An end of the junction differs from the germline gene, which may be a read error. The V and J genes are TRBV27 and TRBJ1-1; perhaps TRBD1 as D (6 bases). The CDR3 runs to 14 residues. Germline V gene sequence: CDR1 MNHEY, CDR2 SMNVEV (reference sequence). CDR3 coding DNA: TGTGCCAGCCGTTTCGGGGGGCGGGGTACTGAAGCTTTCTTT. The encoded protein is CASRFGGRGTEAFF.

The rearrangement joins TRBV3-1 (or the pseudogene TRBV3-2) to TRBJ2-1, with 7 bases matching TRBD2. J lost 12 bases, V lost 1 base, and 12 bases had no gene match. The CDR3 sequence is 15 residues long. Per the germline V gene, CDR1 is LGHDT and CDR2 is YNNKEL (reference sequence). CDR3 DNA sequence: TGTGCCAGCAGCCAAGGTCTAGCGGCCCCGGGTGGGCAGTTCTTC. Protein: CASSQGLAAPGGQFF.

Only one count was recorded for this clone. The rearrangement links TRBV7-2 to TRBJ2-6; 7 bases are shared with TRBD2. Trimming removed 1 base from V and 5 bases from J; junction bases left unmatched: 14. CDR3 size: 19 residues. Germline assignment: CDR1 SGHTA and CDR2 FQGNSA. This CDR3 reads CASSLVEREAVGRANVLTF. In nucleotides, the CDR3 is TGTGCCAGCAGCTTAGTAGAGCGGGAAGCCGTCGGAAGGGCCAACGTCCTGACTTTC.

The chain employs TRBV5-6 and TRBJ1-6; 10 bases align to TRBD1. The V segment lost 3 bases and the J segment 6 bases; nucleotides outside the gene matches: 9. The germline CDR1 and CDR2 sequences are SGHDT and YYEEEE. The CDR3 runs 17 residues. CDR3: CASSWGTGASGNSPLHF. Here the CDR3 DNA reads TGTGCCAGCAGCTGGGGGACAGGGGCCAGCGGTAATTCACCCCTCCACTTT.

This sequence joins TRBV3-1 (or the pseudogene TRBV3-2) and TRBJ1-1; unclear D gene. Germline lookup yields CDR1 LGHDT and CDR2 YNNKEL (reference sequence). The V end lost 4 bases, the J end lost 0 bases, and 9 bases lay between the germline ends. This CDR3 contains 14 residues. CDR3 sequence reads: CASSPSTVNTEAFF. The DNA for the CDR3 is TGTGCCAGCAGCCCTTCAACAGTGAACACTGAAGCTTTCTTT.

The chain combines TRBV5-1 with TRBJ2-5; TRBD1 is a possible D gene (5 bases). Germline CDR1 reads SGHRS; CDR2 reads YFSETQ. The length of the CDR3 is 13 residues. Trimming removed 2 bases at V and 2 bases at J, with 7 bases between. The CDR3 nucleotides read TGCGCCAGCAGCTTTCAGGGTCAAGAGACCCAGTACTTC. It yields the protein CASSFQGQETQYF.

The chain recombines TRBV11-2 with TRBJ2-1, with 11 bases identical to TRBD2. Germline CDR1 is SGHAT and CDR2 is FQNNGV. This CDR3 has 16 residues. V dropped 3 bases and J dropped 5; count of bases not matched to a gene: 6. CDR3 bases: TGTGCCAGCAGCTTCGGTAGCGGGGGGGCACACAATGAGCAGTTCTTC. This encodes CASSFGSGGAHNEQFF. Full variable domain (outside the CDR3, taken from reference TRBV11-2 and TRBJ2-1): EAGVAQSPRYKIIEKRQSVAFWCNPISGHATLYWYQQILGQGPKLLIQFQNNGVVDDSQLPKDRFSAERLKGVDSTLKIQPAKLEDSAVYLCASSFGSGGAHNEQFFGPGTRLTVL.

This clone was seen once. The rearrangement joins TRBV11-3 to TRBJ2-5; 10 nucleotides agree with TRBD1. The germline V gene has CDR1 SGHNT and CDR2 YENEEA. The CDR3 covers 15 residues. V shed 5 bases and J 2 bases; nucleotides not matched to a gene: 5. CDR3 sequence (DNA): TGTGCCAGCAGCCTAGGACAGGGGGAGCAAGAGACCCAGTACTTC. It translates to CASSLGQGEQETQYF.

This clone has only a few counts. The V and J genes are TRBV11-2 and TRBJ2-1; 12 bases are a match to TRBD1. Germline CDR1 reads SGHAT; CDR2 reads FQNNGV. There are 15 residues in the CDR3. The V segment lost 3 bases and the J segment 8 bases; nucleotides outside the gene matches: 5. CDR3 region: CASSLPGQGAYEQFF. The CDR3 nucleotides read TGTGCCAGCAGCTTGCCGGGACAGGGGGCATATGAGCAGTTCTTC.

The gene calls are TRBV10-3 and TRBJ1-5, with a tentative D call TRBD1 (5 bases). The CDR3 consists of 15 residues. Germline CDR1 reads ENHRY; CDR2 reads SYGVKD. The V and J ends lost 2 bases and 3 bases respectively, with 11 bases between them. The CDR3 protein is CAISEVAGNNQPQHF. As DNA, the CDR3 is TGTGCCATCAGTGAGGTAGCAGGGAACAATCAGCCCCAGCATTTT.

Turning to this clone: Compared with germline, one end of the junction differs, possibly owing to a read error. The chain links TRBV11-2 to TRBJ1-2; TRBD1 matches 11 bases. The CDR3 contains 12 residues. The V gene's germline CDR1 is SGHAT and CDR2 FQNNGV. CDR3 bases: TGTGCCAGCAGCTTAGCCGGACAGGGGGCCCACTTC. Amino acids: CASSLAGQGAHF.

The chain is built from TRBV2 and TRBJ1-2; 8 bases map to TRBD1. Germline-derived CDR1 and CDR2 are SNHLY and FYNNEI. Trimming removed 8 bases from V and 4 bases from J; junction bases left unmatched: 12. The CDR3 consists of 15 residues. CDR3 DNA sequence: TGTGCCAGCGAGCCAGACAGGGGCTATTTCTATGGCTACACCTTC. It is translated as CASEPDRGYFYGYTF. The variable domain in full, with the rest retrieved from reference TRBV2 and TRBJ1-2, is EPEVTQTPSHQVTQMGQEVILRCVPISNHLYFYWYRQILGQKVEFLVSFYNNEISEKSEIFDDQFSVERPDGSNFTLKIRSTKLEDSAMYFCASEPDRGYFYGYTFGSGTRLTVV.

The chain uses TRBV5-1 and TRBJ2-7; 8 bases are a match to TRBD1. The germline V gene encodes CDR1 SGHRS and CDR2 YFSETQ. The CDR3 is 15 residues long. V was clipped by 4 bases and J by 4 bases; unmatched bases: 10. CDR3 in amino acids: CASSGGSGGRYEQYV. The CDR3 DNA follows: TGCGCCAGCAGCGGGGGATCAGGGGGCAGGTACGAGCAGTACGTC.

The chain recombines TRBV5-5 with TRBJ2-5, with TRBD1 matching over 8 bases. In germline, CDR1 is SGHKS, CDR2 YYEKEE (reference sequence). V lost 2 bases and J lost 4; bases outside the gene matches: 13. CDR3 size: 17 residues. For the CDR3, the DNA is TGTGCCAGCAGCTTTCCCATTACAGGGGGATCTAGAGAGACCCAGTACTTC. Translation: CASSFPITGGSRETQYF.

The chain combines TRBV12-5 with TRBJ1-5, with 9 bases aligning to TRBD1. CDR1 is LGHNT and CDR2 is FRNRAP in the germline V gene. The J segment lost 3 bases and the V segment lost 5 bases, leaving 5 bases of the junction unmatched. The CDR3 consists of 15 residues. Written as DNA, the CDR3 is TGTGCTAGTGGTCCCGGGACAGGGATCAATCAGCCCCAGCATTTT. Protein sequence: CASGPGTGINQPQHF.

This clone was observed once. V gene TRBV4-1 combines with J gene TRBJ1-3, with 7 bases aligning to TRBD1. The CDR3 consists of 16 residues. Germline V gives CDR1 MGHRA, CDR2 YSYEKL. V dropped 1 base and J dropped 2; count of bases not matched to a gene: 5. In nucleotides, the CDR3 is TGCGCCAGCAGCCAAGTTCCAGGGGGAACTGGAAACACCATATATTTT. It is translated as CASSQVPGGTGNTIYF.

This chain links TRBV27 with TRBJ1-1, with D uncertain. V lost 5 bases and J 5 bases, leaving 15 bases between the germline ends. Germline V gives CDR1 MNHEY, CDR2 SMNVEV (reference sequence). The CDR3 spans 14 residues. The CDR3 here is CASSPRRHSTEAFF. The CDR3 DNA sequence: TGTGCCAGCAGTCCTCGACGACATAGTACTGAAGCTTTCTTT.

This rearrangement joins TRBV5-1 to TRBJ1-1; the match to TRBD1 covers 8 bases. V lost 6 bases and J lost 4; bases outside the gene matches: 5. The CDR3 is 13 residues long. Germline V CDR1 and CDR2: SGHRS, YFSETQ. CDR3 bases: TGCGCCAGCACCCTAACAGGGGGCACTGAAGCTTTCTTT. Protein: CASTLTGGTEAFF.

This chain uses TRBV7-2 with TRBJ2-1; a weak D match, TRBD2 (5 bases). Trimming removed 9 bases from V and 5 bases from J, with 14 bases in between. CDR1 is SGHTA, CDR2 FQGNSA, per germline. This CDR3 region has 13 residues. The CDR3 loop reads CASNIGINNEQFF. The CDR3 DNA reads TGTGCCAGTAATATCGGGATTAACAATGAGCAGTTCTTC.

The rearrangement joins TRBV3-1 (or the pseudogene TRBV3-2) to TRBJ2-7; possible D gene TRBD2, 6 bases. Trimming removed 4 bases from V and 5 bases from J, with 18 bases in between. CDR3 length: 15 residues. Per the germline V gene, CDR1 is LGHDT and CDR2 is YNNKEL (reference sequence). The CDR3 spells CASSLSLGGRHEQYF. The CDR3 nucleotides read TGTGCCAGCAGCCTTTCCCTGGGGGGTCGGCACGAGCAGTACTTC.

This CDR3 reads CASSLTGTRNQPQHF. The CDR3 nucleotides are TGCGCCAGCAGCCTTACCGGGACAAGGAATCAGCCCCAGCATTTT. The V gene is TRBV5-1, the J gene TRBJ1-5; TRBD1 is a possible D gene (6 bases). The V and J ends lost 4 bases and 4 bases respectively, with 15 bases between them. The length of the CDR3 is 15 residues. The V gene's germline CDR1 is SGHRS and CDR2 YFSETQ.

V and J are TRBV6-5 and TRBJ1-5; D not certain. This CDR3 comprises 15 residues. CDR1 and CDR2 (germline): MNHEY, SVGAGI. Trimming cost V 10 bases and J 4 bases, with 20 bases left between them. Here the CDR3 reads CATTKGSAGNQPQHF. Written as DNA, the CDR3 is TGTGCCACCACAAAAGGCTCGGCCGGGAATCAGCCCCAGCATTTT.

The chain is built from TRBV6-2 or TRBV6-3 and TRBJ1-1; no clear D gene. The CDR3 spans 12 residues. Germline V CDR1 and CDR2: MNHEY, SVGEGT. The V gene lost 0 bases and the J gene lost 7 bases, with 6 bases spanning the gap. CDR3 nucleotides: TGTGCCAGCAGTTACTCAGCTCATGAAGCTTTCTTT. It yields the protein CASSYSAHEAFF.

CDR3 sequence (DNA): TGTGCCAGCGCACCTGCGGCACAAACCACTGAAGCTTTCTTT. As protein: CASAPAAQTTEAFF. This chain uses TRBV27 with TRBJ1-1; unclear D gene. V lost 8 bases, J lost 4 bases, and 17 bases lay in between. Germline CDR1 is MNHEY and CDR2 is SMNVEV (reference sequence). This CDR3 is built from 14 residues.